One sample yielded the 14 T cell receptor beta chains listed below, sequenced in a study of blood T cell repertoires in COVID-19. The method was immunoSEQ multiplex PCR; TCRdb's version includes in-frame clones alone and lacks a portion of them. The table shows about 14,000 clones, with around four fifths occurring only once. Sequenced input: peripheral blood. Receptor source: a man in his forties with active or convalescent COVID-19.

CDR3 DNA: TGTGCTAGTGGTTTGGGGACAGGGGGCTGGAAGGGGAAAAACACCATATATTTT. Its translation: CASGLGTGGWKGKNTIYF. J is TRBJ1-3 and V is TRBV12-5; 11 nucleotides agree with TRBD1. Germline CDR1 and CDR2: LGHNT and FRNRAP. The junction had 11 bases not matched to a gene; V was cut back by 1 base and J by 6 bases. The CDR3 length is 18 residues.

The chain links TRBV4-2 to TRBJ1-4, with TRBD1 as a possible D gene (5 bases). The CDR3 has 15 amino acids. Germline V gives CDR1 LGHNA, CDR2 YNFKEQ. Trimming cost V 5 bases and J 0 bases, with 10 bases left between them. CDR3 in amino acids: CASSFDSATNEKLFF. For the CDR3, the DNA is TGTGCCAGCAGCTTTGACAGTGCAACTAATGAAAAACTGTTTTTT.

This clone was seen once. V and J are TRBV6-5 and TRBJ2-7, with TRBD1 as a possible D gene (6 bases). V was shortened by 10 bases and J by 2 bases, with 15 bases between the two germline ends. Germline CDR1 reads MNHEY; CDR2 reads SVGAGI. This CDR3 has 13 amino acids. DNA for the CDR3: TGTGCCACCTCCACCAGGGGAACCTACGAGCAGTACTTC. The encoded protein is CATSTRGTYEQYF.

This chain links TRBV18 with TRBJ2-2; possibly TRBD1 for D (6 bases). V lost 10 bases and J lost 4, with 16 bases in between. This CDR3 comprises 14 residues. Germline-derived CDR1 and CDR2 are KGHSH and LQKENI. DNA for the CDR3: TGTGCCACCACCTCTCGGGACACCACCGGGGAGCTGTTTTTT. This sequence encodes CATTSRDTTGELFF.

This clone was found a few times. The chain couples TRBV6-1 to TRBJ1-3; D is unclear. The germline V and J ends were trimmed by 0 bases and 3 bases, with 9 bases remaining between them. CDR3 length: 15 residues. From germline, CDR1 is MNHNS and CDR2 SASEGT. As DNA, the CDR3 is TGTGCCAGCAGTGAAGCGCCCGGGGTTGGAAACACCATATATTTT. It codes for CASSEAPGVGNTIYF.

Regarding this clone: At one boundary the junction diverges from the germline segment, which might be a read error. The CDR3 sequence is CATSDDSALNAEAFF. As DNA, the CDR3 is TGTGCCACCAGTGATGACAGTGCCTTGAACGCTGAAGCTTTCTTT. The chain recombines TRBV24-1 with TRBJ1-1; tentatively, D is TRBD1 (5 bases). There are 15 residues in the CDR3. Germline V gives CDR1 KGHDR, CDR2 SFDVKD.

The rearrangement links TRBV2 to TRBJ1-1, with 7 bases matching TRBD1. CDR1 is SNHLY, CDR2 FYNNEI, per germline. V lost 2 bases to trimming and J lost 6 bases; unmatched junction nucleotides: 3. CDR3 size: 13 residues. CDR3: CASSEQGGAEAFF. The CDR3 coding sequence is TGTGCCAGCAGTGAACAGGGGGGCGCTGAAGCTTTCTTT.

The CDR3 protein is CASSYGSLADNEQFF. CDR3 in DNA: TGTGCCAGCAGTTACGGCTCCCTAGCGGACAATGAGCAGTTCTTC. The chain is built from TRBV6-2 or TRBV6-3 and TRBJ2-1; TRBD2 agrees at 7 bases. Germline CDR1 is MNHEY and CDR2 is SVGEGT. This CDR3 contains 15 residues. The trim removed 2 bases at V and 5 bases at J, leaving 6 bases unmatched.

As regards this clone: Germline and junction disagree at one end, which may indicate a read error. The chain couples TRBV10-3 to TRBJ2-5, with 7 bases matching TRBD2. Germline CDR1 and CDR2: ENHRY and SYGVKD. The CDR3 loop spans 12 amino acids. For the CDR3, the DNA is TGTGCCATCAGTGGCGACGGGCGGGGGTCCCACTTC. As protein: CAISGDGRGSHF.

CDR3 region: CASSEGQPNSPLHF. The CDR3 nucleotides are TGTGCCAGCAGCGAAGGACAGCCCAATTCACCCCTCCACTTT. This chain joins TRBV13 and TRBJ1-6; D perhaps matches TRBD1 (6 bases). Trimming took 5 bases from V and 7 from J, leaving 12 bases between them. The germline V gene has CDR1 PRHDT and CDR2 FYEKMQ (reference sequence). This CDR3 has 14 amino acids.

The J gene is TRBJ2-5, the V gene TRBV19; no reliable D call. In germline, CDR1 is LNHDA, CDR2 SQIVND (reference sequence). CDR3 length: 11 amino acids. The V end lost 8 bases, the J end lost 5 bases, and 9 bases lay between the germline ends. The CDR3 protein is CASPGRETQYF. The CDR3 region has the DNA TGTGCCAGTCCGGGTCGCGAGACCCAGTACTTC.

The gene calls are TRBV4-1 and TRBJ2-7; D is perhaps TRBD1 (6 bases). CDR1 and CDR2 from the germline V gene are MGHRA and YSYEKL. The V and J ends lost 1 base and 2 bases respectively, with 12 bases between them. CDR3 length: 15 residues. CDR3 bases: TGCGCCAGCAGCCAAGTCAGGGGTGCAGCCTACGAGCAGTACTTC. The encoded protein is CASSQVRGAAYEQYF.

V usage is TRBV4-2 and J usage is TRBJ1-4, with a weak D call TRBD1 (6 bases). Trimming stripped 4 bases from V and 1 base from J, with 13 bases between. The CDR3 has 16 residues. The germline CDR1 and CDR2 sequences are LGHNA and YNFKEQ. CDR3 DNA sequence: TGTGCCAGCAGCCGTACATGGACAGAAACTAATGAAAAACTGTTTTTT. Encoded protein: CASSRTWTETNEKLFF.

The chain joins TRBV14 to TRBJ2-7; D is undetermined. Between the trimmed V and J ends, which lost 4 bases and 0 bases, there was a span of 16 bases. There are 16 residues in the CDR3. CDR1 and CDR2 (germline): SGHDN, FVKESK. The CDR3 is CASSPLGALLSYEQYF. CDR3 DNA: TGTGCCAGCAGCCCTCTAGGTGCTCTACTCTCCTACGAGCAGTACTTC.